The 30 T cell receptor beta chains below come from one sample, sequenced in a study of cytotoxic CD8 clonotypes in ibrutinib-treated CLL. Assay: immunoSEQ multiplex PCR; the TCRdb copy retains only in-frame clones and omits some. Among tens of thousands of clones listed, roughly 72% were seen once. The source was PBMCs, collected at disease progression, from a patient treated with ibrutinib. These receptors all stem from a human donor with chronic lymphocytic leukemia.

This clone turned up a few times. V is TRBV6-1 and J is TRBJ2-5; 8 bases align to TRBD2. The CDR3 has 14 amino acids. CDR1 is MNHNS, CDR2 SASEGT, per germline. The trim removed 4 bases at V and 3 bases at J, leaving 4 bases unmatched. In DNA form, the CDR3 reads TGTGCCAGCAGTGCGGGACTAGAGGAAGAGACCCAGTACTTC. Its translation: CASSAGLEEETQYF.

The rearrangement links TRBV29-1 to TRBJ2-1, with unresolved D. Trimming shortened V by 8 bases and J by 8 bases, and 10 bases separated the two germline ends. Germline V gives CDR1 SQVTM, CDR2 ANQGSEA. The CDR3 contains 10 residues. CDR3 loop: CSSTSHEQFF. DNA of the CDR3: TGCAGCTCTACCTCCCATGAGCAGTTCTTC.

The rearrangement links TRBV6-5 to TRBJ2-3; D may be TRBD2 (6 bases). The ends were cut back, 6 bases at V and 4 bases at J, with 17 bases in the middle. The CDR3 contains 15 residues. Germline CDR1 and CDR2: MNHEY and SVGAGI. The CDR3 is CASSQTFGGADTQYF. The CDR3 nucleotides read TGTGCCAGCAGCCAAACGTTCGGGGGTGCAGATACGCAGTATTTT.

The chain couples TRBV7-9 to TRBJ2-5, with TRBD2 matching 9 bases. CDR3 size: 14 residues. Germline lookup yields CDR1 SEHNR and CDR2 FQNEAQ (reference sequence). Unmatched junction bases numbered 9, after V lost 8 bases and J lost 5 bases. The DNA for the CDR3 is TGTGCCAGCGCTAGCGGGGCGCCAGGGGAGACCCAGTACTTC. Translating it yields CASASGAPGETQYF. Full variable domain (missing parts from reference TRBV7-9 and TRBJ2-5): DTGVSQNPRHKITKRGQNVTFRCDPISEHNRLYWYRQTLGQGPEFLTYFQNEAQLEKSRLLSDRFSAERPKGSFSTLEIQRTEQGDSAMYLCASASGAPGETQYFGPGTRLLVL.

The rearrangement links TRBV28 to TRBJ1-6; D gene ambiguous. Germline loops: CDR1 MDHEN, CDR2 SYDVKM. V lost 3 bases and J lost 14, with 8 bases in between. CDR3 size: 11 residues. The CDR3 coding sequence is TGTGCCAGCAGTTTTCTGGAGGCCCTCCACTTT. Amino acids: CASSFLEALHF.

The chain is built from TRBV30 and TRBJ1-4; D unresolved. V was cut by 3 bases and J by 7 bases, with 6 bases left in between. The CDR3 contains 11 residues. Germline values: CDR1 GTSNPN, CDR2 SVGIG (reference sequence). The CDR3 nucleotides read TGTGCCTGGAGAGGAGGTGAAAAACTGTTTTTT. This translates into CAWRGGEKLFF.

This chain connects TRBV6-6 to TRBJ2-7; D is unresolved. The CDR3 runs to 14 residues. V was trimmed by 0 bases and J by 1 base, leaving 7 bases between them. Germline loops: CDR1 MNHNY, CDR2 SVGAGI (reference sequence). CDR3 nucleotides: TGTGCCAGCAGTTACTCGACACAGTCCTACGAGCAGTACTTC. Its protein product is CASSYSTQSYEQYF.

The chain links TRBV11-1 to TRBJ2-1; 8 bases line up with TRBD1. Per the germline V gene, CDR1 is SGHAT and CDR2 is FQDESV (reference sequence). The CDR3 is 15 amino acids. V was clipped by 8 bases and J by 3 bases; unmatched bases: 9. Written as DNA, the CDR3 is TGTGCCAGCGGACCCGGACAGGGTCTCTACAATGAGCAGTTCTTC. This gives the protein CASGPGQGLYNEQFF.

The rearrangement joins TRBV5-1 to TRBJ2-7; 9 bases align to TRBD1. This CDR3 is built from 15 residues. Germline V gives CDR1 SGHRS, CDR2 YFSETQ. V lost 1 base to trimming and J lost 4 bases; unmatched junction nucleotides: 6. As DNA, the CDR3 is TGCGCCAGCAGCTTGTCCGGGACAGGGATTTACGAGCAGTACTTC. Protein: CASSLSGTGIYEQYF. The variable domain in full, with the rest retrieved from reference TRBV5-1 and TRBJ2-7, is KAGVTQTPRYLIKTRGQQVTLSCSPISGHRSVSWYQQTPGQGLQFLFEYFSETQRNKGNFPGRFSGRQFSNSRSEMNVSTLELGDSALYLCASSLSGTGIYEQYFGPGTRLTVT.

There are a few counts of this clone. The chain links TRBV2 to TRBJ2-7; 11 positions agree with TRBD2. CDR1 is SNHLY and CDR2 is FYNNEI in the germline V gene. The CDR3 runs to 16 residues. The trim removed 8 bases at V and 1 base at J, leaving 10 bases unmatched. The CDR3: CASLKLAGDRSYEQYF. CDR3 in DNA: TGTGCCAGCCTTAAACTAGCGGGAGATAGGTCCTACGAGCAGTACTTC.

The chain has TRBV7-8 and TRBJ1-3; unclear D gene. V dropped 1 base and J dropped 0 bases, with 10 bases sitting between them. Germline V gene data show CDR1 as SGHVS and CDR2 as FQNEAQ. The CDR3 totals 16 residues. The CDR3 spells CASSLGERSSGNTIYF. CDR3 bases: TGTGCCAGCAGCTTAGGGGAGCGGAGCTCTGGAAACACCATATATTTT.

This chain joins TRBV7-8 and TRBJ2-3; D gene ambiguous. Germline V CDR1 and CDR2: SGHVS, FQNEAQ. V was clipped by 2 bases and J by 4 bases, with 4 bases between them. This CDR3 has 12 residues. The CDR3 here is CASSLIADTQYF. The CDR3 DNA follows: TGTGCCAGCAGCTTAATCGCAGATACGCAGTATTTT.

The rearrangement joins TRBV5-1 to TRBJ1-4; 7 positions agree with TRBD1. V gave up 4 bases and J gave up 7 bases; unmatched junction bases: 13. The CDR3 is 16 residues long. CDR1 is SGHRS and CDR2 is YFSETQ in the germline V gene. CDR3 sequence reads: CASSDQPGQTGEKLFF. In DNA, the CDR3 is TGCGCCAGCAGCGATCAACCGGGACAGACGGGTGAAAAACTGTTTTTT.

This clone occurred a few times. The chain's CDR3 is CASRIPNEKLFF. DNA for the CDR3: TGTGCCAGCAGGATACCGAATGAAAAACTGTTTTTT. V and J are TRBV28 and TRBJ1-4, with unresolved D. Germline lookup yields CDR1 MDHEN and CDR2 SYDVKM. Trimming removed 6 bases at V and 5 bases at J, with 7 bases between. This CDR3 has 12 amino acids.

CDR3 nucleotides: TGTGCCAGCTCACTCTCCCAAGTTTACCTTTTACAGACCCAGTACTTC. This translates into CASSLSQVYLLQTQYF. The V and J genes are TRBV18 and TRBJ2-5; D gene ambiguous. CDR1 is KGHSH, CDR2 LQKENI, per germline. The CDR3 consists of 16 residues. The V end was cut by 4 bases, the J end by 6 bases, with 21 bases between.

The chain combines TRBV27 with TRBJ1-2; 8 bases are shared with TRBD1. The CDR3 sequence is 14 residues long. The junction had 7 bases not matched to a gene; V was cut back by 3 bases and J by 7 bases. The V gene's germline CDR1 is MNHEY and CDR2 SMNVEV (reference sequence). DNA for the CDR3: TGTGCCAGCAGTTTTTCGGACAGGGTTGGTGGCTACACCTTC. Its translation is CASSFSDRVGGYTF.

The chain couples TRBV25-1 to TRBJ1-3, with D possibly being TRBD1 (5 bases). Trimming shortened V by 2 bases and J by 2 bases, and 19 bases separated the two germline ends. The CDR3 has 18 residues. Germline-derived CDR1 and CDR2 are MGHDK and SYGVNS. CDR3 residues: CASSERRGRAYTGNTIYF. The CDR3 nucleotides read TGTGCCAGCAGTGAACGCCGGGGGAGAGCTTACACTGGAAACACCATATATTTT.

The chain recombines TRBV5-1 with TRBJ2-5, with 8 bases lining up with TRBD1. Looked up from germline, CDR1 is SGHRS and CDR2 is YFSETQ. Germline trimming cut 3 bases from V and 4 bases from J; bases unmatched to any gene: 11. CDR3 length: 16 amino acids. The CDR3 bases are TGCGCCAGCAGCTATGACCCCCAGGGGGCCGGAGAGACCCAGTACTTC. The encoded protein is CASSYDPQGAGETQYF.

This clone is categorized as medium-sized. This chain links TRBV6-4 with TRBJ2-1; the D is unclear. The V end was cut by 6 bases, the J end by 5 bases, with 11 bases between. This CDR3 is 13 amino acids long. Germline V gene lookup returns CDR1 MRHNA and CDR2 SNTAGT. The CDR3 is CASSDGPNNEQFF. The CDR3 DNA follows: TGTGCCAGCAGCGACGGGCCAAACAATGAGCAGTTCTTC.

The V call is TRBV5-1, the J call TRBJ2-5; D not resolved. Germline V gives CDR1 SGHRS, CDR2 YFSETQ. V shed 3 bases and J shed 5 bases, with 11 bases lying between them. The CDR3 runs to 13 residues. CDR3 bases: TGCGCCAGCAGCTCTGGTCTTTCTGAGACCCAGTACTTC. Its translation is CASSSGLSETQYF.

The chain joins TRBV7-8 to TRBJ1-1; the match to TRBD1 covers 11 bases. The CDR3 is 16 residues long. In germline, CDR1 is SGHVS, CDR2 FQNEAQ. J was trimmed by 5 bases and V by 4 bases; bases with no gene match: 9. The CDR3 nucleotides are TGTGCCAGCAGCTGGACAGGGGGCTTCCTACGGACTGAAGCTTTCTTT. This codes for CASSWTGGFLRTEAFF. Full variable domain (outside the CDR3, taken from reference TRBV7-8 and TRBJ1-1): GAGVSQSPRYKVAKRGQDVALRCDPISGHVSLFWYQQALGQGPEFLTYFQNEAQLDKSGLPSDRFFAERPEGSVSTLKIQRTQQEDSAVYLCASSWTGGFLRTEAFFGQGTRLTVV.

The V call is TRBV7-2, the J call TRBJ1-1; D is unresolved. The CDR3 spans 12 residues. The germline V and J ends were trimmed by 4 bases and 2 bases, with 5 bases remaining between them. CDR1 and CDR2 from the germline V gene are SGHTA and FQGNSA. Written as DNA, the CDR3 is TGTGCCAGCAGCTGGATTAACACTGAAGCTTTCTTT. Residues: CASSWINTEAFF.

This clone was counted between two and nine times. The chain is built from TRBV7-6 and TRBJ2-5; D is unclear. Germline V gene data show CDR1 as SGHVS and CDR2 as FNYEAQ. This CDR3 is built from 12 residues. With 5 bases removed from V and 1 base from J, the gap between germline ends came to 5 bases. CDR3 protein: CASSPPQETQYF. The CDR3 DNA reads as TGTGCCAGCAGCCCCCCCCAAGAGACCCAGTACTTC.

The chain is built from TRBV6-1 and TRBJ1-1; D call uncertain. Germline V gives CDR1 MNHNS, CDR2 SASEGT. The V gene lost 6 bases and the J gene lost 4 bases, with 3 bases spanning the gap. The length of the CDR3 is 10 residues. The CDR3 spells CASRLTEAFF. CDR3 bases: TGTGCCAGCAGGCTCACTGAAGCTTTCTTT.

The chain has TRBV5-6 and TRBJ1-2; D is undetermined. The V end was cut by 2 bases, the J end by 4 bases, with 9 bases between. The CDR3 spans 13 residues. The germline V gene encodes CDR1 SGHDT and CDR2 YYEEEE. The CDR3 DNA reads as TGTGCCAGCAGCTTTGGGGATCGCTATGGCTACACCTTC. Its protein is CASSFGDRYGYTF.

The chain combines TRBV6-1 with TRBJ1-4; weak D call: TRBD1 (5 bases). The ends were cut back, 2 bases at V and 5 bases at J, with 18 bases in the middle. Germline V CDR1 and CDR2: MNHNS, SASEGT. CDR3 length equals 17 residues. The CDR3 DNA reads as TGTGCCAGCAGTGAATACCCTTTAGGACACGTCAATGAAAAACTGTTTTTT. Translating it yields CASSEYPLGHVNEKLFF.

J is TRBJ2-1 and V is TRBV5-6, with 7 bases identical to TRBD1. Germline V lookup: CDR1 SGHDT, CDR2 YYEEEE. This CDR3 is built from 16 residues. The V gene end was trimmed by 0 bases and the J gene end by 12 bases; junction bases not matched to a gene: 15. CDR3 amino acids: CASSLVGQPGSPGQFF. For the CDR3, the DNA is TGTGCCAGCAGCTTGGTGGGACAGCCGGGTTCCCCCGGGCAGTTCTTC. The full variable domain, in which reference TRBV5-6 and TRBJ2-1 provide the parts outside the CDR3, is DAGVTQSPTHLIKTRGQQVTLRCSPKSGHDTVSWYQQALGQGPQFIFQYYEEEERQRGNFPDRFSGHQFPNYSSELNVNALLLGDSALYLCASSLVGQPGSPGQFFGPGTRLTVL.

V and J are TRBV10-1 and TRBJ1-3, with unresolved D. The V and J ends lost 6 bases and 6 bases respectively, with 9 bases between them. This CDR3 has 12 amino acids. Germline V gene lookup returns CDR1 WNHNN and CDR2 SYGVQD (reference sequence). The CDR3 spells CASRGSENTIYF. DNA of the CDR3: TGCGCCAGCAGGGGCTCCGAAAACACCATATATTTT.

This chain links TRBV10-2 with TRBJ1-6, with a weak D call TRBD1 (6 bases). The CDR3 sequence is 15 residues long. Trimming pared 0 bases from V and 8 bases from J, leaving 11 bases between. Per the germline V gene, CDR1 is WSHSY and CDR2 is SAAADI. The CDR3 DNA reads TGCGCCAGCAGTGAGTCGGACAGCCGGGATTCACCCCTCCACTTT. Residues: CASSESDSRDSPLHF.

This clone is a singleton in its sample. The chain employs TRBV27 and TRBJ2-7, with D possibly being TRBD1 or TRBD2 (5 bases each). Germline CDR1 MNHEY, CDR2 SMNVEV (reference sequence). The CDR3 runs 14 residues. V lost 5 bases and J 4 bases, leaving 15 bases between the germline ends. This chain's CDR3 is CASSPSWDGYEQYF. DNA for the CDR3: TGTGCCAGCAGTCCATCCTGGGACGGTTACGAGCAGTACTTC.